This T cell receptor (beta chain) emerged from a study of human T cells and chemical hapten exposure. TCRdb reprocessed the RACE reads via MiXCR and lists one record per CDR3 protein. The repertoire consists of 90,000 to 140,000 distinct CDR3 sequences, with less than 45% occurring once and the leading ten covering around 2.5%. In this sample, this clonotype turned up many times. Germline V CDR1 and CDR2: DFQATT, SNEGSKA (reference sequence). This CDR3 has 15 amino acids. The ends lost 0 bases at V and 2 bases at J; junction bases unmatched: 4. Time point described: patch test 3, about 24 weeks after DPC sensitization. Treatment defined: therapeutic diphenylcyclopropenone sensitization with weekly scalp DPC.

The chain is built from TRBV20-1 and TRBJ2-3, with 8 bases that match TRBD2. This clonotype was sampled from a man in his forties with alopecia areata. Some clones in this sample may be carry-over from other donors' samples. Sample: whole blood, taken in connection with sensitization to the hapten diphenylcyclopropenone (DPC). CDR3 amino acids: CSARDSREATDTQYF. The CDR3 nucleotides are TGCAGTGCTAGAGATTCGCGGGAGGCCACAGATACGCAGTATTTT.